One sample yielded the 10 T cell receptor beta chains listed below, sequenced in a study of cytomegalovirus exposure and HLA in healthy donors. PCR involved 60 Vbeta and 13 Jbeta primers. Using immunoSEQ multiplex PCR, the repertoire was profiled, and TCRdb retains in-frame clones only, with some absent. Here the sample spans tens of thousands of clones, roughly 80% being singletons. Sequenced input: PBMCs. Receptor source: a woman in her thirties or forties in good health and CMV-seropositive.

This chain connects TRBV7-2 to TRBJ2-7, with D perhaps TRBD1 (5 bases). The CDR3 spans 13 residues. Germline V lookup: CDR1 SGHTA, CDR2 FQGNSA. V shed 3 bases and J shed 6 bases, with 12 bases lying between them. CDR3 region: CASSLQGWGEQYF. In DNA form, the CDR3 reads TGTGCCAGCAGCTTGCAGGGCTGGGGCGAGCAGTACTTC.

V and J are TRBV4-3 and TRBJ1-5, with 8 nucleotides matching TRBD1. CDR1 is LGHNA and CDR2 is YSLEER in the germline V gene. The CDR3 runs 13 residues. V shed 4 bases and J 4 bases; nucleotides not matched to a gene: 0. The CDR3 loop reads CASSRTGNQPQHF. The CDR3 region has the DNA TGCGCCAGCAGCCGGACAGGGAATCAGCCCCAGCATTTT.

The CDR3 is CASSVNLAGTIGNEQFF. The CDR3 DNA reads TGTGCCAGCAGCGTTAATTTAGCGGGAACGATCGGCAATGAGCAGTTCTTC. V usage is TRBV7-9 and J usage is TRBJ2-1, with 8 bases lining up with TRBD2. The length of the CDR3 is 17 residues. V dropped 5 bases and J dropped 6; count of bases not matched to a gene: 15. The germline V gene encodes CDR1 SEHNR and CDR2 FQNEAQ (reference sequence).

In this sample, this clone turned up once. The chain links TRBV18 to TRBJ2-2, with 14 nucleotides matching TRBD2. The germline CDR1 and CDR2 sequences are KGHSH and LQKENI. The J segment lost 5 bases and the V segment lost 2 bases, leaving 1 base of the junction unmatched. The CDR3 is 16 residues long. The DNA of the CDR3 is TGTGCCAGCTCACCAAGACTAGCGGGAGGGACCGGGGAGCTGTTTTTT. The encoded protein is CASSPRLAGGTGELFF.

This clone was counted between two and nine times. The J gene is TRBJ2-7, the V gene TRBV28; TRBD2 agrees at 11 bases. Germline trimming cut 4 bases from V and 2 bases from J; bases unmatched to any gene: 1. The CDR3 has 14 amino acids. Germline lookup yields CDR1 MDHEN and CDR2 SYDVKM. The DNA for the CDR3 is TGTGCCAGCAGTTCGACTAGCGGGGCCTACGAGCAGTACTTC. Its protein is CASSSTSGAYEQYF.

This chain links TRBV12-5 with TRBJ2-3; 7 nucleotides line up with TRBD1. The CDR3 extends over 14 amino acids. CDR1 and CDR2 (germline): LGHNT, FRNRAP. The V gene end was trimmed by 11 bases and the J gene end by 4 bases; junction bases not matched to a gene: 12. The CDR3 sequence: CASGRTGLSDTQYF. CDR3 sequence (DNA): TGTGCTTCAGGCAGGACAGGCTTATCAGATACGCAGTATTTT.

This clone was seen only once. J is TRBJ2-3 and V is TRBV5-1; TRBD2 matches 7 bases. V dropped 0 bases and J dropped 2; count of bases not matched to a gene: 3. Germline CDR1 reads SGHRS; CDR2 reads YFSETQ. This CDR3 contains 15 residues. The CDR3 here is CASSLASGYTDTQYF. The CDR3 nucleotides read TGCGCCAGCAGCTTGGCTAGCGGCTACACAGATACGCAGTATTTT.

V and J are TRBV20-1 and TRBJ1-1; D uncertain. Germline V gene data show CDR1 as DFQATT and CDR2 as SNEGSKA (reference sequence). V dropped 5 bases and J dropped 3 bases, with 7 bases sitting between them. The CDR3 is made up of 11 amino acids. The CDR3 DNA reads as TGCAGTGCTCCCCTCGACACTGAAGCTTTCTTT. As protein: CSAPLDTEAFF.

The V call is TRBV7-2, the J call TRBJ2-5; 12 nucleotides agree with TRBD2. The ends lost 1 base at V and 11 bases at J; junction bases unmatched: 11. The V gene's germline CDR1 is SGHTA and CDR2 FQGNSA. The CDR3 has 16 amino acids. As DNA, the CDR3 is TGTGCCAGCAGCTTAGATCTAGCGGGAGGGCCAGGAGAGCAGTACTTC. Translating gives CASSLDLAGGPGEQYF. Supplemented by reference TRBV7-2 and TRBJ2-5, the full variable domain reads GAGVSQSPSNKVTEKGKDVELRCDPISGHTALYWYRQSLGQGLEFLIYFQGNSAPDKSGLPSDRFSAERTGGSVSTLTIQRTQQEDSAVYLCASSLDLAGGPGEQYFGPGTRLLVL.

The rearrangement joins TRBV28 to TRBJ2-7; 8 bases map to TRBD2. The CDR3 totals 11 residues. From germline, CDR1 is MDHEN and CDR2 SYDVKM. V shed 7 bases, J shed 11 bases, and the junction held 7 bases outside the gene matches. CDR3 coding DNA: TGTGCCAGCACAAGCGGGAGCTGGGAGTACTTC. Its translation: CASTSGSWEYF.